Listed here are 17 T cell receptor beta chains from one sample, sequenced in a study of response to subunit inactivated influenza vaccine. TCRdb processed the RT-PCR reads anew with MiXCR; each CDR3 protein has one entry. The sample carries fewer than 550,000 distinct CDR3 sequences, approximately 24% recorded once. The sample consisted of CD4+ T cells sorted from PBMCs, taken around 5 days after vaccination. The receptors were sampled from a man aged 50 to 59 who received an inactivated influenza vaccine.

The CDR3 reads CSVVPPGNQETQYF. The CDR3 DNA follows: TGCAGCGTTGTCCCCCCCGGCAACCAAGAGACCCAGTACTTC. The chain couples TRBV29-1 to TRBJ2-5; D call uncertain. CDR1 SQVTM and CDR2 ANQGSEA come from the germline V gene. Trimming cost V 4 bases and J 0 bases, with 12 bases left between them. The CDR3 runs to 14 residues.

The rearrangement links TRBV16 to TRBJ2-2, with D tentatively TRBD1 (5 bases). Trimming shortened V by 4 bases and J by 7 bases, and 16 bases separated the two germline ends. Germline CDR1 and CDR2: KGHSY and FQNENV. The CDR3 runs to 15 residues. This CDR3 is CASSPMTEMFGELFF. The CDR3 nucleotides are TGTGCCAGCAGCCCGATGACAGAGATGTTCGGGGAGCTGTTTTTT.

At least ten counts were recorded for this clonotype. This chain connects TRBV11-2 to TRBJ2-5; 11 bases match TRBD2. V trimming: 5 bases; J trimming: 3 bases; junction bases outside the gene matches: 11. The CDR3 spans 17 residues. Germline values: CDR1 SGHAT, CDR2 FQNNGV. The CDR3 loop reads CASSDPWVAGGKETQYF. CDR3 coding DNA: TGTGCCAGCAGCGACCCCTGGGTAGCGGGGGGGAAAGAGACCCAGTACTTC.

This clonotype showed up just a few times. V usage is TRBV5-1 and J usage is TRBJ1-1, with TRBD1 matching 7 bases. Trimming removed 1 base from V and 4 bases from J; junction bases left unmatched: 7. Germline V CDR1 and CDR2: SGHRS, YFSETQ. The CDR3 spans 15 residues. This chain's CDR3 is CASSLSAGGLTEAFF. The CDR3 region has the DNA TGCGCCAGCAGCTTGTCGGCAGGGGGACTCACTGAAGCTTTCTTT.

This chain uses TRBV5-6 with TRBJ1-5; D call uncertain. The CDR3 spans 12 residues. Germline-derived CDR1 and CDR2 are SGHDT and YYEEEE. The V gene lost 3 bases and the J gene lost 5 bases, with 6 bases spanning the gap. The CDR3 DNA reads as TGTGCCAGCAGCTCCCGCTATCAGCCCCAGCATTTT. Residues: CASSSRYQPQHF.

Written as DNA, the CDR3 is TGTGCCAGCTCACCACAGGTGACAGATACGCAGTATTTT. Encoded protein: CASSPQVTDTQYF. The chain recombines TRBV18 with TRBJ2-3; no definite D call. Trimming removed 1 base at V and 3 bases at J, with 5 bases between. Germline CDR1 and CDR2: KGHSH and LQKENI. The CDR3 has 13 residues.

In this sample, this clonotype turned up a few times. The V and J genes are TRBV6-1 and TRBJ1-3; TRBD1 is a possible D gene (5 bases). Trimming removed 6 bases at V and 4 bases at J, with 19 bases between. The CDR3 sequence is 16 residues long. The germline gives CDR1 MNHNS, CDR2 SASEGT. CDR3 residues: CASRPLGDRRGNTIYF. CDR3 bases: TGTGCCAGCAGACCTTTGGGGGATAGGCGCGGAAACACCATATATTTT.

This clonotype was seen a handful of times. This sequence joins TRBV6-6 and TRBJ2-3, with 8 positions matching TRBD1. The CDR3 length is 13 residues. V was pared by 8 bases and J by 2 bases, with 3 bases of the junction left unmatched. Germline assignment: CDR1 MNHNY and CDR2 SVGAGI (reference sequence). CDR3 sequence (DNA): TGTGCCAGCGGGGGACAGGTCACAGATACGCAGTATTTT. Translated, it gives CASGGQVTDTQYF.

The chain couples TRBV9 to TRBJ1-1; TRBD1 agrees at 12 bases. Looked up from germline, CDR1 is SGDLS and CDR2 is YYNGEE. The junction had 4 bases not matched to a gene; V was cut back by 0 bases and J by 4 bases. This CDR3 region has 16 residues. The CDR3 DNA reads as TGTGCCAGCAGCGTAGCTGGGACAGGGGGCCGCACTGAAGCTTTCTTT. This codes for CASSVAGTGGRTEAFF.

The rearrangement uses TRBV6-1 and TRBJ2-5; TRBD2 might be the D (7 bases). Trimming shortened V by 5 bases and J by 9 bases, and 22 bases separated the two germline ends. The CDR3 loop spans 15 amino acids. CDR1 is MNHNS and CDR2 is SASEGT in the germline V gene. CDR3 coding DNA: TGTGCCAGCAGTCGGGGGGCAGGTCGGGGAAGGGCCCAGTACTTC. This sequence encodes CASSRGAGRGRAQYF.

In its sample, this clonotype was seen once. The chain is built from TRBV28 and TRBJ2-7; possibly TRBD2 for D (5 bases). Trimming removed 5 bases from V and 4 bases from J, with 15 bases in between. The CDR3 covers 14 residues. The germline V gene has CDR1 MDHEN and CDR2 SYDVKM. The CDR3 reads CASSLLGPGYEQYF. CDR3 in DNA: TGTGCCAGCAGTCTATTGGGTCCGGGGTACGAGCAGTACTTC. Full variable domain (remainder filled in from reference TRBV28 and TRBJ2-7): DVKVTQSSRYLVKRTGEKVFLECVQDMDHENMFWYRQDPGLGLRLIYFSYDVKMKEKGDIPEGYSVSREKKERFSLILESASTNQTSMYLCASSLLGPGYEQYFGPGTRLTVT.

This chain joins TRBV14 and TRBJ1-2, with D uncertain. This CDR3 is built from 16 residues. Per germline, CDR1 SGHDN and CDR2 FVKESK. V gave up 4 bases and J gave up 3 bases, with 18 bases separating them. CDR3 coding DNA: TGTGCCAGCAGCCCCACCCGGACCGCCGCCTACTATGGCTACACCTTC. It translates to CASSPTRTAAYYGYTF.

This clonotype was observed once. This sequence joins TRBV12-3 or TRBV12-4 and TRBJ1-1; the D gene is possibly TRBD1 (6 bases). V was clipped by 2 bases and J by 5 bases, with 12 bases between them. The CDR3 runs 14 residues. Here the CDR3 reads CASSLQGLGTEAFF. The CDR3 region has the DNA TGTGCCAGCAGTTTACAGGGGCTAGGTACTGAAGCTTTCTTT.

This clonotype was seen a few times. This chain connects TRBV12-3 or TRBV12-4 to TRBJ2-1, with D perhaps given as TRBD1 or TRBD2 (5 bases each). The CDR3 extends over 13 amino acids. With 8 bases removed from V and 10 bases from J, the gap between germline ends came to 18 bases. The DNA of the CDR3 is TGTGCCAGCGCCCGGGACCCCCACACAGAGCAGTTCTTC. Its protein product is CASARDPHTEQFF.

This clonotype turned up a few times. This chain uses TRBV12-3 or TRBV12-4 with TRBJ2-5; a possible D gene is TRBD2 (6 bases). The CDR3 contains 15 residues. V lost 6 bases, J lost 5 bases, and 19 bases lay in between. CDR3 DNA: TGTGCCAGCAGAGTAGGGACCGGGGGAGGTGAGACCCAGTACTTC. The encoded protein is CASRVGTGGGETQYF.

The rearrangement uses TRBV28 and TRBJ1-5, with unresolved D. In germline, CDR1 is MDHEN, CDR2 SYDVKM. The CDR3 sequence is 14 residues long. The V end lost 6 bases, the J end lost 3 bases, and 12 bases lay between the germline ends. The CDR3 is CASSRTEINQPQHF. DNA of the CDR3: TGTGCCAGCAGCCGCACAGAGATCAATCAGCCCCAGCATTTT.

V usage is TRBV30 and J usage is TRBJ1-5; D is undetermined. Between the trimmed V and J ends, which lost 2 bases and 3 bases, there was a span of 8 bases. This CDR3 contains 13 residues. Germline V gene lookup returns CDR1 GTSNPN and CDR2 SVGIG (reference sequence). The DNA for the CDR3 is TGTGCCTGGAGTCGAGGGAACAATCAGCCCCAGCATTTT. It translates to CAWSRGNNQPQHF.